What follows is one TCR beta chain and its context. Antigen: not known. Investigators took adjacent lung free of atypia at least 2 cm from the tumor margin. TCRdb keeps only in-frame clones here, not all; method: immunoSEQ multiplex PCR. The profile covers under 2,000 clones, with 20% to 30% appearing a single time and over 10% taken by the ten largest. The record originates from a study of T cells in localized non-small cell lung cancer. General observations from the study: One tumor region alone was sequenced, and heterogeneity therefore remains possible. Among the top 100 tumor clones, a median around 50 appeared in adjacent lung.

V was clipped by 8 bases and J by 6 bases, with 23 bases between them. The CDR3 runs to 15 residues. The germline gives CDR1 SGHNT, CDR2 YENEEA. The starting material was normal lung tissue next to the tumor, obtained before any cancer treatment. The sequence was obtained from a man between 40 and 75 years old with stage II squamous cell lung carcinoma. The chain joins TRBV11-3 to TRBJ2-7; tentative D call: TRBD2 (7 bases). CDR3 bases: TGTGCCAGCTCAATAGGGGGACAAGGGGAGGGCGAGCAGTACTTC. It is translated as CASSIGGQGEGEQYF.